The 22 T cell receptor beta chains in this list originate from one sample, sequenced in a study of vaccination effects on CD4 cells after COVID-19. Assay: immunoSEQ multiplex PCR; the TCRdb copy retains only in-frame clones and omits some. The sample contains around 62,000 clones, 74% of which appear only once. When around 10 days of culture had elapsed, CD4+ T cells were isolated. Two doses of either BNT162b2 or mRNA-1273 were given to each participant. These receptors lack a known antigen. Sequences were derived from CD4+ T cells from PBMCs cultured without peptide, sampled after COVID-19 vaccination. These receptors all stem from a human donor who received a COVID-19 vaccine.

The V and J genes are TRBV24-1 and TRBJ1-2; TRBD1 is a possible D gene (5 bases). The CDR3 has 14 residues. Germline CDR1 is KGHDR and CDR2 is SFDVKD. Trimming left V 3 bases short and J 4 bases short, with 11 bases between. CDR3 sequence: CATSDRTGRYGYTF. CDR3 nucleotides: TGTGCCACCAGTGATCGTACAGGACGCTATGGCTACACCTTC.

The chain employs TRBV2 and TRBJ1-5; the D gene is possibly TRBD1 (5 bases). CDR3 length: 15 amino acids. Between the trimmed V and J ends, which lost 3 bases and 0 bases, there was a span of 9 bases. CDR1 and CDR2 from the germline V gene are SNHLY and FYNNEI. This CDR3 is CASSDQGLSNQPQHF. The CDR3 DNA follows: TGTGCCAGCAGTGATCAGGGACTTAGCAATCAGCCCCAGCATTTT.

This sequence joins TRBV5-1 and TRBJ2-5, with no clear D. The CDR3 runs to 14 residues. Germline CDR1 SGHRS, CDR2 YFSETQ. With 3 bases removed from V and 0 bases from J, the gap between germline ends came to 9 bases. CDR3 loop: CASSWGPNQETQYF. CDR3 nucleotides: TGCGCCAGCAGCTGGGGTCCAAACCAAGAGACCCAGTACTTC.

The V and J genes are TRBV6-6 and TRBJ1-5; 7 bases match TRBD1. Germline V lookup: CDR1 MNHNY, CDR2 SVGAGI (reference sequence). Unmatched junction bases numbered 15, after V lost 7 bases and J lost 6 bases. The CDR3 spans 16 residues. CDR3 residues: CASTLYRQGGSQPQHF. The DNA of the CDR3 is TGTGCCAGCACCCTATATAGACAGGGAGGCAGTCAGCCCCAGCATTTT.

This clone is a singleton in its sample. The chain combines TRBV30 with TRBJ1-6, with TRBD1 matching over 7 bases. CDR1 is GTSNPN and CDR2 is SVGIG in the germline V gene (reference sequence). CDR3 length: 15 amino acids. V lost 2 bases to trimming and J lost 11 bases; unmatched junction nucleotides: 12. This CDR3 is CAWSLSYRGEAPLHF. The DNA of the CDR3 is TGTGCCTGGAGTTTATCCTACAGGGGAGAGGCACCCCTCCACTTT.

J is TRBJ2-3 and V is TRBV15; 9 positions match TRBD2. The CDR3 runs to 15 residues. Germline V gene sequence: CDR1 LNHNV, CDR2 YYDKDF (reference sequence). J was trimmed by 6 bases and V by 7 bases; bases with no gene match: 11. The CDR3 sequence is CATTGLARVVDTQYF. The CDR3 DNA sequence: TGTGCCACCACGGGACTAGCACGAGTCGTTGATACGCAGTATTTT.

This clone was seen once. The chain combines TRBV21-1 with TRBJ2-7; the DNA was not compared with TRBD1, the D call given in the table. TRBV21-1 is a known pseudogene. The length of the CDR3 is 14 residues. CDR3 sequence: CASSKRQGRYEQYV. The CDR3 nucleotides read TGTGCCAGCAGCAAACGTCAGGGAAGGTACGAGCAGTACGTC.

The chain uses TRBV4-3 and TRBJ1-3; possible D gene TRBD1, 6 bases. The germline gives CDR1 LGHNA, CDR2 YSLEER. CDR3 length equals 15 residues. Trimming left V 4 bases short and J 2 bases short, with 12 bases between. The CDR3: CASSPEGGPGNTIYF. CDR3 in DNA: TGCGCCAGCAGCCCAGAGGGGGGGCCTGGAAACACCATATATTTT.

The J gene is TRBJ2-6, the V gene TRBV6-5, with TRBD2 matching over 7 bases. Germline loops: CDR1 MNHEY, CDR2 SVGAGI. The trim removed 8 bases at V and 4 bases at J, leaving 8 bases unmatched. This CDR3 is 15 amino acids long. The CDR3 region has the DNA TGTGCCAGCCAAAACGGGGGGTCCGGGGCCAACGTCCTGACTTTC. Amino acids: CASQNGGSGANVLTF.

V is TRBV5-1 and J is TRBJ2-2; D is unresolved. V dropped 5 bases and J dropped 5 bases, with 10 bases sitting between them. Germline V CDR1 and CDR2: SGHRS, YFSETQ. The CDR3 has 13 amino acids. The CDR3 nucleotides read TGCGCCAGCAGAAGGGCTGGGACCGGGGAGCTGTTTTTT. Encoded protein: CASRRAGTGELFF.

The rearrangement links TRBV19 to TRBJ2-3; 10 bases fit TRBD2. V was clipped by 6 bases and J by 0 bases; unmatched bases: 6. Germline loops: CDR1 LNHDA, CDR2 SQIVND (reference sequence). The CDR3 is made up of 16 amino acids. CDR3 in DNA: TGTGCCAGTAGAGAGCGGGGGGGCCTAAGCACAGATACGCAGTATTTT. Amino acid sequence: CASRERGGLSTDTQYF.

This clone was seen a few times. The CDR3 sequence: CASSSDRNQPQHF. The CDR3 DNA reads as TGTGCCAGCAGCTCGGACAGAAATCAGCCCCAGCATTTT. The gene calls are TRBV7-2 and TRBJ1-5, with D perhaps matching TRBD1 (6 bases). Germline V gene lookup returns CDR1 SGHTA and CDR2 FQGNSA. The V and J ends lost 4 bases and 4 bases respectively, with 8 bases between them. The CDR3 runs 13 residues.

The rearrangement links TRBV12-5 to TRBJ1-1; 10 bases fit TRBD1. The CDR3 runs to 16 residues. The junction had 8 bases not matched to a gene; V was cut back by 2 bases and J by 5 bases. The V gene's germline CDR1 is LGHNT and CDR2 FRNRAP. This chain's CDR3 is CASGLSKGQGLTEAFF. As DNA, the CDR3 is TGTGCTAGTGGTTTGTCAAAGGGACAGGGGTTAACTGAAGCTTTCTTT.

The rearrangement links TRBV3-1 (or the pseudogene TRBV3-2) to TRBJ1-2; D is unclear. Trimming took off 1 base at V and 3 bases at J, with 12 bases between the two ends. Germline V gene sequence: CDR1 LGHDT, CDR2 YNNKEL (reference sequence). The CDR3 is 15 residues long. CDR3 sequence (DNA): TGTGCCAGCAGCCAAGGGCCTCGGGCGCACTATGGCTACACCTTC. It translates to CASSQGPRAHYGYTF.

This clone has more than one count but fewer than ten. This chain links TRBV2 with TRBJ1-2; TRBD1 matches 8 bases. CDR1 SNHLY and CDR2 FYNNEI come from the germline V gene. The CDR3 is made up of 13 amino acids. V gave up 7 bases and J gave up 5 bases; unmatched junction bases: 6. The CDR3 DNA sequence: TGTGCCAGCAACGGACAGGGAGAGTATGGCTACACCTTC. Translated: CASNGQGEYGYTF.

This chain connects TRBV5-1 to TRBJ2-5, with 13 bases lining up with TRBD2. J gave up 5 bases and V 2 bases, and 9 bases lay outside the gene matches. The CDR3 length is 17 residues. The germline gives CDR1 SGHRS, CDR2 YFSETQ. The CDR3 is CASSLRTSGGRGETQYF. CDR3 nucleotides: TGCGCCAGCAGCTTAAGGACTAGCGGGGGCCGGGGTGAGACCCAGTACTTC.

This sequence joins TRBV7-2 and TRBJ2-7, with a tentative D call TRBD2 (7 bases). This CDR3 spans 15 amino acids. V lost 1 base to trimming and J lost 4 bases, with 14 bases between them. Germline CDR1 SGHTA, CDR2 FQGNSA. Written as DNA, the CDR3 is TGTGCCAGCAGCTTAGGTCCGGGGGGCCTATACGAGCAGTACGTC. Amino acid sequence: CASSLGPGGLYEQYV.

The chain has TRBV19 and TRBJ1-5; 10 nucleotides agree with TRBD1. J lost 5 bases, V lost 3 bases, and 10 bases had no gene match. Germline CDR1 and CDR2: LNHDA and SQIVND (reference sequence). The CDR3 has 17 amino acids. Here the CDR3 DNA reads TGTGCCAGTAGTATGGTCCGGGACAGGGGTAGGGATCAGCCCCAGCATTTT. It is translated as CASSMVRDRGRDQPQHF.

This chain uses TRBV6-5 with TRBJ2-7; 9 nucleotides match TRBD1. J lost 3 bases, V lost 7 bases, and 10 bases had no gene match. Germline assignment: CDR1 MNHEY and CDR2 SVGAGI. This CDR3 comprises 15 residues. DNA for the CDR3: TGTGCCAGCAAGAAGGACAGGGGACACTACTACGAGCAGTACGTC. Amino acid sequence: CASKKDRGHYYEQYV.

V gene TRBV27 combines with J gene TRBJ1-5, with D maybe TRBD1 (5 bases). CDR3 length: 19 amino acids. The V end was cut by 4 bases, the J end by 0 bases, with 22 bases between. Germline V lookup: CDR1 MNHEY, CDR2 SMNVEV (reference sequence). In nucleotides, the CDR3 is TGTGCCAGCAGTTCGACCATAAAGACGACAGCCTATAGCAATCAGCCCCAGCATTTT. Encoded protein: CASSSTIKTTAYSNQPQHF.

This clone was detected only a few times. The chain carries TRBV5-1 and TRBJ2-2; 10 positions match TRBD1. Per the germline V gene, CDR1 is SGHRS and CDR2 is YFSETQ. This CDR3 has 16 residues. V trimming: 4 bases; J trimming: 4 bases; junction bases outside the gene matches: 7. CDR3 residues: CASSPGTGAFTGELFF. The CDR3 DNA reads TGCGCCAGCAGCCCCGGGACAGGGGCGTTCACCGGGGAGCTGTTTTTT.

This chain connects TRBV10-3 to TRBJ1-2; D is perhaps TRBD1 (5 bases). This CDR3 comprises 14 residues. V shed 0 bases and J shed 5 bases, with 10 bases lying between them. CDR1 and CDR2 from the germline V gene are ENHRY and SYGVKD. CDR3 nucleotide sequence: TGTGCCATCAGTGAGTCCCAGGGAGGGTATGGCTACACCTTC. This translates into CAISESQGGYGYTF.